This T cell receptor beta chain is drawn from a study of shared clonotypes between healthy human individuals (dated by TCRdb to 2018 to 2020). As for the study more broadly: The cohort comprised a couple of women and three men aged 18 to 49 years. The study deeply sequenced blood TCR repertoires of five healthy adults to estimate repertoire size and the extent of clonotype sharing between individuals. Per donor, three plates each were used for CD4 naive and CD4 memory, two for CD8 naive, and one for CD8 memory. Between about 0.8 and 9 billion PBMCs per donor were obtained by leukapheresis. To increase sequencing depth and limit assay-specific biases, different laboratories used diverse techniques to prepare libraries and sequence TCR repertoires. Beyond this particular receptor, the publication reports: Because the study included a small number of donors, the genetic and exposure-history diversity represented was limited. Incomplete sequencing was indicated by rarefaction of sorted-subset datasets, despite the large sequencing depth. Pairwise subsampling led to the expectation that sequencing depth would affect the degree of clonotype sharing among donors. Higher generation probabilities were observed for clonotypes shared by all four sorted-subset donors than for non-shared clonotypes. Across four donors, about 5.2% of naive CD4, over 3% of naive CD8, under 2.5% of memory CD4, and 0.4% of memory CD8 clonotypes were shared. Only blood was sampled, and tissue TCR repertoires likely differ from those in blood. Naive subsets generally had larger estimated clonotype richness than memory subsets did.

In the case of this clone: The target of this receptor is not known. Just one base apart from a much larger clone, this may be a read error.

The donors were healthy, HIV-negative adults who had no recently reported acute infections or vaccinations. Only Caucasian adults living in Nashville, Tennessee, USA were represented among the donors. Magnetic negative selection was used to enrich CD4+ T cells, after which naive cells were positively selected on CD45RA and the negative fraction became the memory subset. After blood collection by leukapheresis, PBMCs were isolated using Ficoll-Histopaque density gradient centrifugation and then cryopreserved in the vapor phase of liquid nitrogen. Analytical flow cytometry was used to check the purity and quantity of every magnetically sorted T cell population. From each sorted fraction, genomic DNA was isolated and quantified by UV absorbance on a Nanodrop 2000c. TCR CDR3 regions were amplified from genomic DNA by multiplex PCR using the deep immunoSEQ assay. For each cell subset, the extracted genomic DNA was distributed evenly across all wells of several immunoSEQ 96-well plates, and each plate served as one replicate. For sorted subsets, each replicate PCR was loaded with approximately 190 ng genomic DNA, equivalent to 32,000 or so T cell genomes. Purified libraries were measured with a Qubit 3.0 fluorometer, size-checked on a Bioanalyzer 2100, and measured again with the KAPA Library Quantification kit. A separate single-read 150-cycle Illumina NextSeq 550 flow cell was used to sequence each immunoSEQ 96-well plate. The authors' analysis ran thus. Because only junctional sequences without quality scores were contained in the immunoSEQ output, filtering matching that applied to full-length reads could not be performed. To assign V/J genes and CDR3, sequences were annotated against IMGT germline references using PyIR, a Python wrapper for IgBLAST v1.9. Reads with weak V/J assignments (E-value above 1e-6), missing CDR3, stop codons, out-of-frame junctions, or ambiguous translated residues were removed. V3J clonotypes were defined as sequences sharing the same inferred V gene, J gene, and CDR3 amino acid sequence. Percentage overlap between repertoires was calculated by dividing the number of shared unique clonotypes by the size of the smaller repertoire. Repertoire richness was assessed with RTK rarefaction, the Chao1 estimator, and Recon v2.1 estimates of unobserved clonotypes. Generation probabilities were computed with OLGA for all TCRbeta clonotypes obtained by the gDNA method from several donors. In its TCRdb copy, this immuneACCESS table keeps in-frame sequences only and misses some clones. Where compared with another copy, unresolved V genes explain less than half of these, and the others have no known cause. V, J and clone size were drawn from that table, and D and trimming were deduced from the DNA. A total of fewer than 1.4 million clones appear in this sample, around 78% of them only once. 0.6% to 0.75% of the sample is taken by the ten largest.

In the germline V gene, CDR1 corresponds to SGDLS and CDR2 to YYNGEE. The CDR3 runs 15 amino acids, cysteine and phenylalanine included. This entry keeps only the CDR3 DNA: 45 bases, framed from base 1. The V end gives up 0 bases and the J end 3 bases, leaving 2 bases in the junction not matched to a gene. The TCR comes from a man aged 18-30 years in good health. Some clones in this sample may be carry-over from other donors' samples. The chain couples TRBV9 to TRBJ2-1, and TRBD2 matches 8 of the central bases. The sequenced sample was memory CD4+ T cells from PBMCs. In the paper's terms, the cell subset or site label means: CD45RA-negative fraction. The DNA sequence reads TGTGCCAGCAGCGTAGAACTAGCGGACTACAATGAGCAGTTCTTC. This gives the protein CASSVELADYNEQFF. Joined to the reference TRBV9 and TRBJ2-1 proteins, this CDR3 gives the full variable domain: DSGVTQTPKHLITATGQRVTLRCSPRSGDLSVYWYQQSLDQGLQFLIQYYNGEERAKGNILERFSAQQFPDLHSELNLSSLELGDSALYFCASSVELADYNEQFFGPGTRLTVL.